These 17 T cell receptor beta chains were all obtained from the same sample, sequenced in a study of technical replicates of blood from a handful of donors. Generated by immunoSEQ multiplex PCR, the TCRdb table keeps only in-frame clones and is missing some. The sample includes 55,000 to 80,000 clones, around 93% of them seen just once. Material: T cells isolated from PBMCs. The receptors originated from a human donor in good health.

The rearrangement links TRBV9 to TRBJ2-2; TRBD1 agrees at 7 bases. Unmatched junction bases numbered 3, after V lost 3 bases and J lost 4 bases. This CDR3 spans 14 amino acids. Germline-derived CDR1 and CDR2 are SGDLS and YYNGEE. CDR3 in amino acids: CASSEGAGTGELFF. The CDR3 region has the DNA TGTGCCAGCAGCGAGGGGGCGGGCACCGGGGAGCTGTTTTTT.

DNA for the CDR3: TGTGCCAGCAGCTCCTCACCCCCGACAGGGAGGTACACCTTC. Translating gives CASSSSPPTGRYTF. This chain connects TRBV7-9 to TRBJ1-2, with 7 bases that match TRBD1. V trimming: 4 bases; J trimming: 11 bases; junction bases outside the gene matches: 13. Per germline, CDR1 SEHNR and CDR2 FQNEAQ (reference sequence). The CDR3 consists of 14 residues.

The chain couples TRBV7-9 to TRBJ2-7; D is unclear. The V end lost 3 bases, the J end lost 5 bases, and 8 bases lay between the germline ends. The CDR3 runs 12 residues. CDR1 is SEHNR and CDR2 is FQNEAQ in the germline V gene (reference sequence). The CDR3 loop is CASSFPQNEQYF. The CDR3 nucleotides read TGTGCCAGCAGCTTCCCACAGAACGAGCAGTACTTC. Combining the CDR3 with reference TRBV7-9 and TRBJ2-7 gives the whole variable domain DTGVSQNPRHKITKRGQNVTFRCDPISEHNRLYWYRQTLGQGPEFLTYFQNEAQLEKSRLLSDRFSAERPKGSFSTLEIQRTEQGDSAMYLCASSFPQNEQYFGPGTRLTVT.

This clone has only one observation. The chain employs TRBV2 and TRBJ2-7; 7 bases fit TRBD1. The germline CDR1 and CDR2 sequences are SNHLY and FYNNEI. J was trimmed by 2 bases and V by 6 bases; bases with no gene match: 7. The CDR3 contains 14 residues. The CDR3 sequence: CASRRTGVAYEQYF. As DNA, the CDR3 is TGTGCCAGCAGACGGACAGGAGTGGCCTACGAGCAGTACTTC.

This rearrangement joins TRBV7-2 to TRBJ1-4, with TRBD1 as a possible D gene (6 bases). The CDR3 spans 14 residues. Looked up from germline, CDR1 is SGHTA and CDR2 is FQGNSA. V was trimmed by 5 bases and J by 8 bases, leaving 15 bases between them. As DNA, the CDR3 is TGTGCCAGCAGCAGATACAGGGTTGGGGAAAAACTGTTTTTT. Its protein is CASSRYRVGEKLFF.

V gene TRBV7-8 combines with J gene TRBJ2-2; 8 bases line up with TRBD2. V trimming: 5 bases; J trimming: 1 base; junction bases outside the gene matches: 24. Per the germline V gene, CDR1 is SGHVS and CDR2 is FQNEAQ. The CDR3 spans 22 residues. CDR3 amino acids: CASSHLSGLAGSSLRNTGELFF. In nucleotides, the CDR3 is TGTGCCAGCAGCCACCTTTCGGGATTAGCGGGGTCCAGCCTTCGGAACACCGGGGAGCTGTTTTTT.

The V gene is TRBV7-9, the J gene TRBJ1-6; D uncertain. Germline CDR1 and CDR2: SEHNR and FQNEAQ (reference sequence). Trimming stripped 5 bases from V and 10 bases from J, with 24 bases between. The CDR3 is 17 amino acids. CDR3 sequence (DNA): TGTGCCAGCAGCCCCTTTCAATTTCCTCGGGAGGAGTCACCCCTCCACTTT. Translating it yields CASSPFQFPREESPLHF.

V usage is TRBV5-1 and J usage is TRBJ2-5, with 7 bases aligning to TRBD1. V shed 2 bases, J shed 1 base, and the junction held 5 bases outside the gene matches. Germline CDR1 reads SGHRS; CDR2 reads YFSETQ. The CDR3 sequence is 15 residues long. CDR3: CASSFTGAVQETQYF. For the CDR3, the DNA is TGCGCCAGCAGCTTCACAGGGGCGGTCCAAGAGACCCAGTACTTC.

CDR3 nucleotides: TGTGCCAGCAGCTTGGCCATCAGCGGGAGGGCCTACGAGCAGTACTTC. This translates into CASSLAISGRAYEQYF. The chain joins TRBV5-4 to TRBJ2-7; TRBD2 matches 10 bases. This CDR3 has 16 amino acids. J gave up 2 bases and V 0 bases, and 5 bases lay outside the gene matches. Germline V gene sequence: CDR1 SGHNT, CDR2 YYREEE (reference sequence).

The V and J genes are TRBV5-1 and TRBJ2-3; 11 bases are shared with TRBD1. Trimming cost V 6 bases and J 4 bases; bases outside gene matches: 7. The CDR3 is 15 residues long. CDR1 is SGHRS and CDR2 is YFSETQ in the germline V gene. The chain's CDR3 is CASKWTGGFSDTQYF. The CDR3 DNA reads as TGCGCCAGCAAATGGACAGGGGGCTTTTCAGATACGCAGTATTTT.

The rearrangement uses TRBV11-2 and TRBJ1-2; D unresolved. Trimming removed 7 bases from V and 11 bases from J, with 20 bases in between. Germline V gene lookup returns CDR1 SGHAT and CDR2 FQNNGV. The CDR3 consists of 13 residues. CDR3 sequence reads: CASTKAGNSRYTF. In nucleotides, the CDR3 is TGTGCCAGCACAAAAGCGGGGAATTCAAGGTACACCTTC. The full variable domain, its missing parts supplied by reference TRBV11-2 and TRBJ1-2, is EAGVAQSPRYKIIEKRQSVAFWCNPISGHATLYWYQQILGQGPKLLIQFQNNGVVDDSQLPKDRFSAERLKGVDSTLKIQPAKLEDSAVYLCASTKAGNSRYTFGSGTRLTVV.

This clone was seen a handful of times. The V gene is TRBV5-5, the J gene TRBJ1-5, with no clear D. The CDR3 consists of 16 residues. CDR1 and CDR2 from the germline V gene are SGHKS and YYEKEE (reference sequence). The V gene lost 0 bases and the J gene lost 6 bases, with 16 bases spanning the gap. CDR3 in amino acids: CASSLVGNILAQPQHF. The CDR3 region has the DNA TGTGCCAGCAGCTTGGTGGGTAATATCTTAGCTCAGCCCCAGCATTTT. The full variable domain, with the rest looked up from reference TRBV5-5 and TRBJ1-5, is DAGVTQSPTHLIKTRGQQVTLRCSPISGHKSVSWYQQVLGQGPQFIFQYYEKEERGRGNFPDRFSARQFPNYSSELNVNALLLGDSALYLCASSLVGNILAQPQHFGDGTRLSIL.

The chain joins TRBV5-1 to TRBJ2-6; 8 bases align to TRBD1. The germline V gene encodes CDR1 SGHRS and CDR2 YFSETQ. Germline trimming cut 0 bases from V and 1 base from J; bases unmatched to any gene: 6. The CDR3 spans 18 residues. For the CDR3, the DNA is TGCGCCAGCAGCTTGGCAGGACAGGGATCTTCTGGGGCCAACGTCCTGACTTTC. Amino acid sequence: CASSLAGQGSSGANVLTF.

This clone was counted a single time. The gene calls are TRBV4-1 and TRBJ1-1; D is possibly TRBD1 (5 bases). The CDR3 covers 16 residues. Germline CDR1 MGHRA, CDR2 YSYEKL. V was shortened by 4 bases and J by 1 base, with 16 bases between the two germline ends. CDR3 protein: CASSPWPDTGNTEAFF. DNA for the CDR3: TGCGCCAGCAGCCCCTGGCCGGACACAGGGAACACTGAAGCTTTCTTT.

This CDR3 is CASSSTGQEYNEQFF. DNA of the CDR3: TGCGCCAGCAGCTCGACGGGACAGGAATACAATGAGCAGTTCTTC. V is TRBV5-1 and J is TRBJ2-1, with 8 bases identical to TRBD1. Losses at the gene ends were 3 bases for V and 4 bases for J; bases not matched to a gene: 6. The CDR3 is made up of 15 amino acids. Germline CDR1 SGHRS, CDR2 YFSETQ.

The chain couples TRBV7-6 to TRBJ2-3, with a possible D match to TRBD2 (5 bases). The CDR3 consists of 13 residues. Germline CDR1 is SGHVS and CDR2 is FNYEAQ. V was shortened by 5 bases and J by 3 bases, with 9 bases between the two germline ends. CDR3 in amino acids: CASSAGRTDTQYF. In DNA form, the CDR3 reads TGTGCCAGCAGCGCGGGCCGTACAGATACGCAGTATTTT.

This clone was observed a few times. This chain uses TRBV9 with TRBJ1-1; D possibly corresponds to TRBD1 (5 bases). V shed 4 bases and J shed 4 bases, with 11 bases lying between them. The germline CDR1 and CDR2 sequences are SGDLS and YYNGEE. This CDR3 has 13 residues. The CDR3 spells CASSPGSLTEAFF. DNA of the CDR3: TGTGCCAGCAGCCCAGGGTCCCTCACTGAAGCTTTCTTT.